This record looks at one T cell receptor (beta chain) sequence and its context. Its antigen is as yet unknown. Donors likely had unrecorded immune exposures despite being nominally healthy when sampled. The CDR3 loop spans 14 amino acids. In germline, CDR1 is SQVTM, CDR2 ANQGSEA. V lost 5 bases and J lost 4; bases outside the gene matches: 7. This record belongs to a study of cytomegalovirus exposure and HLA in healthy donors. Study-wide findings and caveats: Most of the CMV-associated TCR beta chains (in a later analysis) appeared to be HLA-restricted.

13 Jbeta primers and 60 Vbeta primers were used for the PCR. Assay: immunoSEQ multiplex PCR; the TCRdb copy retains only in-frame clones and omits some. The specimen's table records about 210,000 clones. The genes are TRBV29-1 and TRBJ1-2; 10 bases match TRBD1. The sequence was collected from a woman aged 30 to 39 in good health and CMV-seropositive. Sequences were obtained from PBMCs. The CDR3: CSVLTGGYSYGYTF. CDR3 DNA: TGCAGCGTTTTGACAGGGGGCTATAGCTATGGCTACACCTTC.